This record concerns one T cell receptor (beta chain) sequence. This specimen comes from a study of blood T cell repertoires in COVID-19. Across the study: Sites in the United States, Italy and Spain provided acute and convalescent COVID-19 samples. T cells, B-cell-depleted T cells, or PBMCs provided the cDNA or gDNA that served as material.

Trimming cost V 5 bases and J 1 base, with 16 bases left between them. The CDR3 is 15 amino acids. The germline gives CDR1 SGHRS, CDR2 YFSETQ. Source study methods: Amplifying reference gene primers gave estimates of nucleated cell counts. Only in-frame clones appear in the TCRdb table, and some are missing; sequencing was by immunoSEQ multiplex PCR. V and J calls and clone size come straight from that table; D and trimming were deduced from the DNA. The data show about 140,000 clones, roughly 86% seen once. The receptor's source is a woman aged 45-59 years with acute or convalescent COVID-19. The source material was peripheral blood. This chain links TRBV5-1 with TRBJ2-7; tentatively, D is TRBD1 (7 bases). CDR3 loop: CASSKGAGGSYEQYF. In DNA, the CDR3 is TGCGCCAGCAGTAAGGGGGCAGGGGGGTCCTACGAGCAGTACTTC.